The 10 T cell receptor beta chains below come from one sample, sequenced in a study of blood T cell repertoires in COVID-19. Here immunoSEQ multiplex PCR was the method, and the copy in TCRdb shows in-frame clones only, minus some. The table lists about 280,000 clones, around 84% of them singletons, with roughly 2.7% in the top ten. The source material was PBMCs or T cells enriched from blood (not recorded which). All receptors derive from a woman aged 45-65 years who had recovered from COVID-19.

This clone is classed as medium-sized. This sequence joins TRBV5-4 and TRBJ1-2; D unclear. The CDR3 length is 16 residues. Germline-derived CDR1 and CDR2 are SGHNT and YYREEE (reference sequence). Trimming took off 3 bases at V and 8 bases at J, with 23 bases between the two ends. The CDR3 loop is CASSSMSPRSLGGYTF. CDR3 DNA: TGTGCCAGCAGCTCGATGTCCCCCAGATCCCTCGGGGGCTACACCTTC.

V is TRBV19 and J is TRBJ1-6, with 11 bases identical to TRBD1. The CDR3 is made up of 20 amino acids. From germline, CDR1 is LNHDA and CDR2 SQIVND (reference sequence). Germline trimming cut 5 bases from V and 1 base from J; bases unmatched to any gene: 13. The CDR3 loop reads CASSANRDRGIRSYNSPLHF. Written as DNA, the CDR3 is TGTGCCAGTAGTGCAAACCGGGACAGGGGGATACGGTCCTATAATTCACCCCTCCACTTT.

CDR3 coding DNA: TGTGCCAGCAGCGTACTGACATACAATGAGCAGTTCTTC. Amino acid sequence: CASSVLTYNEQFF. The chain combines TRBV9 with TRBJ2-1; D remains unclear. Germline CDR1 SGDLS, CDR2 YYNGEE. CDR3 length: 13 residues. V dropped 1 base and J dropped 4 bases, with 6 bases sitting between them.

CDR3 protein: CASSLPDRIYEKLFF. CDR3 in DNA: TGTGCCAGCTCACTACCTGACAGGATATATGAAAAACTGTTTTTT. This chain connects TRBV18 to TRBJ1-4; D may be TRBD1 (6 bases). This CDR3 is 15 amino acids long. Trimming left V 4 bases short and J 6 bases short, with 15 bases between. The germline gives CDR1 KGHSH, CDR2 LQKENI. The variable domain in full, completed from reference TRBV18 and TRBJ1-4, reads NAGVMQNPRHLVRRRGQEARLRCSPMKGHSHVYWYRQLPEEGLKFMVYLQKENIIDESGMPKERFSAEFPKEGPSILRIQQVVRGDSAAYFCASSLPDRIYEKLFFGSGTQLSVL.

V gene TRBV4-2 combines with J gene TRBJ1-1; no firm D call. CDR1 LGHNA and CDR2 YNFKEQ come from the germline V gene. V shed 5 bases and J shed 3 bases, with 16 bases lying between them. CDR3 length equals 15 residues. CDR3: CASSGKGVGDTEAFF. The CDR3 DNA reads TGTGCCAGCAGCGGGAAGGGAGTGGGCGACACTGAAGCTTTCTTT.

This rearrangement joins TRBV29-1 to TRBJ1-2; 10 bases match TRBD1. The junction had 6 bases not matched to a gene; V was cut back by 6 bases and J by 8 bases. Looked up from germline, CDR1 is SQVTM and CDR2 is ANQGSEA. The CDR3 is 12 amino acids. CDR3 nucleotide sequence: TGCAGCGTCCCTGGACAGGGGGGCGGCTACACCTTC. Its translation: CSVPGQGGGYTF. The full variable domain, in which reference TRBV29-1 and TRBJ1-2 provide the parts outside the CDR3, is SAVISQKPSRDICQRGTSLTIQCQVDSQVTMMFWYRQQPGQSLTLIATANQGSEATYESGFVIDKFPISRPNLTFSTLTVSNMSPEDSSIYLCSVPGQGGGYTFGSGTRLTVV.

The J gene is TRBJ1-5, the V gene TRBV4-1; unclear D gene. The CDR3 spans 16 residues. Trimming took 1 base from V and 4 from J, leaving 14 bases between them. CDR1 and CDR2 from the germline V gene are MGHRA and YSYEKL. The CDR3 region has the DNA TGCGCCAGCAGCCAAGTATTGGCATGGGCAAATCAGCCCCAGCATTTT. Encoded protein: CASSQVLAWANQPQHF.

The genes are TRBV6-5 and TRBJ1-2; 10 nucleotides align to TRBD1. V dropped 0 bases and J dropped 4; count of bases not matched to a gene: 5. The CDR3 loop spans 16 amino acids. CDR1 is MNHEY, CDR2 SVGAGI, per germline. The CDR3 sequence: CASSYSGQGSLYGYTF. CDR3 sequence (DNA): TGTGCCAGCAGTTACTCGGGACAGGGGTCCCTCTATGGCTACACCTTC.

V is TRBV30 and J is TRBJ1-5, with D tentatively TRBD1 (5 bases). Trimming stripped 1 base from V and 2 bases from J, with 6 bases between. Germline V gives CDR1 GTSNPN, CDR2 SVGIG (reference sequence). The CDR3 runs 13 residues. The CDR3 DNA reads TGTGCCTGGAGTGAGACAGGCAATCAGCCCCAGCATTTT. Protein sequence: CAWSETGNQPQHF.

The CDR3 nucleotides read TGTGCCAGCAGTTTAGGACTAGCGGGGAGCGAGCAGTACTTC. Protein product: CASSLGLAGSEQYF. V usage is TRBV27 and J usage is TRBJ2-7, with 12 bases aligning to TRBD2. V dropped 2 bases and J dropped 6; count of bases not matched to a gene: 2. The CDR3 runs 14 residues. CDR1 is MNHEY and CDR2 is SMNVEV in the germline V gene (reference sequence).